The entry below describes one T cell receptor beta chain. No antigen is known for it. Germline V gives CDR1 MNHEY, CDR2 SMNVEV (reference sequence). V trimming: 5 bases; J trimming: 6 bases; junction bases outside the gene matches: 5. The CDR3 spans 14 residues. The sample comes from a study of identical twins. Study-wide results and limits: Model-predicted out-of-frame TCR alpha sharing fell below observed values in monozygotic twins. Twin-shared out-of-frame alpha sequences were enriched for low generation probability.

cDNA molecules carried unique molecular identifiers, and template switching added a universal primer site. Each CDR3 protein gets one entry after TCRdb re-called the 5' RACE reads with MiXCR. The sample lists 200,000 to 300,000 distinct CDR3 sequences; approximately 6.8% were seen once. These data also formed part of another study, on yellow fever vaccine responses in identical twins.

Sequenced material: CD8+ T cells sorted from blood. This TCR was sampled from a woman under 30 in good health. V gene TRBV27 combines with J gene TRBJ1-5; TRBD1 matches at 9 bases. The chain's CDR3 is CASSPRQGVQPQHF. In DNA form, the CDR3 reads TGTGCCAGCAGTCCTCGACAGGGGGTTCAGCCCCAGCATTTT.